Given below is one TCR beta chain in context. The antigen is undetermined. These data belong to a study of CXCR3-negative and CXCR3-positive naive CD8 T cells. Study context: Each library gave roughly 1.4 +/- 0.3 million of approximately 130 million TRB reads. Study-wide findings and caveats: Similar TRBV-TRBJ gene usage was seen in naive CXCR3-negative and CXCR3-positive cells, but not in memory cells. Naive cells that were CXCR3-positive had more hydrophobic TRB CDR3s (compared with CXCR3-negative naive cells).

Researchers prepared the TRB cDNA libraries using 5' RACE with UMI labels. TCRdb reprocessed the 5' RACE reads and reports one entry per CDR3 protein, with no DNA. The sample has around 160,000 distinct CDR3 sequences; the top ten hold about 0.28%. From germline, CDR1 is DFQATT and CDR2 SNEGSKA (reference sequence). This CDR3 comprises 14 residues. Sequences were obtained from naive CXCR3+ CD8+ T cells from blood. Subset meaning: CD45RO-CCR7+CD27+CD95- naive CD8+ T cells expressing CXCR3 (TNR3+). The source of this sequence is a human donor in good health. Some clones in this sample may be carry-over from other donors' samples. J is TRBJ2-7 and V is TRBV20-1; as DNA is missing, the TRBD1 call by TCRdb cannot be tested. The CDR3 region is CSARDPDRSYEQYF.